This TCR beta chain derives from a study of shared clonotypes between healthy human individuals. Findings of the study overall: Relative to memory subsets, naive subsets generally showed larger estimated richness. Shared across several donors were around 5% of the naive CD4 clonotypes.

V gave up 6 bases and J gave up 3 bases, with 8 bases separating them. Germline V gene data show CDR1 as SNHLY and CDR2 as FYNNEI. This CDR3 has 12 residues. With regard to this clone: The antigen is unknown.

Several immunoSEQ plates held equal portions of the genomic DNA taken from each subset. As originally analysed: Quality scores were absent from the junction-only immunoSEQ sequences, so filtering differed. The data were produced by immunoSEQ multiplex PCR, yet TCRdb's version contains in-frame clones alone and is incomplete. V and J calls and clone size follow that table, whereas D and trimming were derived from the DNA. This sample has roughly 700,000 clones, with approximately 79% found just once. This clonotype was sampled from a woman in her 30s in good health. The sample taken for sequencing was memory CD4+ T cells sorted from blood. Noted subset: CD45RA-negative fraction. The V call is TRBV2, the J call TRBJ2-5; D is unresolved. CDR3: CASRVGKETQYF. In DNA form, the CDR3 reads TGTGCCAGCAGGGTAGGAAAAGAGACCCAGTACTTC.